The 5 T cell receptor gamma chains presented below share a single source sample, sequenced in a study of Vδ1+ human thymocytes. Study observations and caveats: In the thymus, TRG and TRD repertoires looked highly polyclonal with Gaussian CDR3 lengths.

The template was reverse-transcribed extracted RNA. CDR3 amplicons came from multiplex PCR with pooled V-gene forward and constant-region reverse primers. TCRdb re-called the multiplex PCR reads via CATT. Of 8,500 to 13,000 gamma-chain clones listed, around 42% were seen once; the top ten hold 2%. For these TCRs, the target antigens are not known. The sample consisted of Vdelta1+ gamma-delta thymocytes from the thymus. Described subset: FACS-sorted CD3+ TCRalphabeta- TCRVdelta1+ TCRVdelta2- thymocytes. Receptors originate from a boy younger than two who had congenital heart surgery.

Comments on this clone: One end of the junction does not line up with germline, which may come from a read error. The chain recombines TRGV3 with TRGJ1 or TRGJ2. The J gene was not available in TCRdb and was assigned here by matching the DNA to germline segments. CDR1 and CDR2 from the germline V gene are VTNTFY and YDVSTARD (reference sequence). There are 14 residues in the CDR3. Here the CDR3 reads CAAWDRHRYYKKLF. In DNA form, the CDR3 reads TGTGCCGCCTGGGACAGGCACCGATATTATAAGAAACTCTTT.

The chain employs TRGV2 and TRGJ1 or TRGJ2. The J gene comes from matching the DNA to germline here; TCRdb lacks it. The CDR3 totals 13 residues. V shed 5 bases and J 9 bases; nucleotides not matched to a gene: 13. Germline loops: CDR1 EGSNGY, CDR2 YDSYNSKV. The CDR3 region is CATWVPPGIKKLF. For the CDR3, the DNA is TGTGCCACCTGGGTACCCCCCGGCATTAAGAAACTCTTT.

This sequence joins TRGV5 and TRGJ1 or TRGJ2. Here the J gene came from matching the DNA to germline, since TCRdb omits it. The CDR3 is made up of 12 amino acids. Germline trimming cut 0 bases from V and 12 bases from J; bases unmatched to any gene: 8. Looked up from germline, CDR1 is VINAFY and CDR2 is YDVSNSKD. The CDR3 DNA is TGTGCCACCTGGGACAGGCGGTGTCGGAAACTCTTT. Translated: CATWDRRCRKLF.

This clone has only a few counts. The chain combines TRGV9 with TRGJ1 or TRGJ2. V gave up 1 base and J gave up 9 bases; unmatched junction bases: 15. Per the germline V gene, CDR1 is GITISATS and CDR2 is ISYDGTV (reference sequence). This CDR3 contains 15 residues. DNA for the CDR3: TGTGCCTTGTGGGAGGTACTGTGGGGTGGAATTAAGAAACTCTTT. Translating gives CALWEVLWGGIKKLF.

This clone showed up just a few times. V gene TRGV9 combines with J gene TRGJ1 or TRGJ2. The CDR3 totals 14 residues. The V gene's germline CDR1 is GITISATS and CDR2 ISYDGTV (reference sequence). J gave up 6 bases and V 0 bases, and 8 bases lay outside the gene matches. CDR3 bases: TGTGCCTTGTGGGAGGTGCATTCTAGTTATAAGAAACTCTTT. Translation gives CALWEVHSSYKKLF.